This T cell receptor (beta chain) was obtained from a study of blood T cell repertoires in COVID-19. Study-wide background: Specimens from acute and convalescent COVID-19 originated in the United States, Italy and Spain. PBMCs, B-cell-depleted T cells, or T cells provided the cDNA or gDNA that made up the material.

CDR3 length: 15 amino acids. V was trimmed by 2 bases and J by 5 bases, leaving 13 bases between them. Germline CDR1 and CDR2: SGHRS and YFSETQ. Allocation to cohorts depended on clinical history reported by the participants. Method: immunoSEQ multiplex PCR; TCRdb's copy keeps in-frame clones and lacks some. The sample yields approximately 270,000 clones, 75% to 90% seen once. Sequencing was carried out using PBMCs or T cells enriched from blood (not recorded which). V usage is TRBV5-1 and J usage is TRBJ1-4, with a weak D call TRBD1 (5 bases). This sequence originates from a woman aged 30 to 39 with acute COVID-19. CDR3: CASSFSGGANEKLFF. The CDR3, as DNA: TGCGCCAGCAGCTTTTCGGGAGGGGCGAATGAAAAACTGTTTTTT.